This TCR beta chain was sequenced during a study of T cells after posttransplantation cyclophosphamide. Produced via immunoSEQ multiplex PCR; TCRdb's table is partial and in-frame only. The sample records 15,000 to 20,000 clones, roughly four fifths being singletons. In regard to this clone: The antigen is unknown.

Treatment was busulfan-fludarabine conditioning, a marrow graft, and cyclophosphamide on days +3 and +4. Regarding the study as a whole: TRB clonality was highly associated with recipient CMV seropositivity and reactivation.

V was pared by 4 bases and J by 3 bases, with 7 bases between. Germline CDR1 is LNHDA and CDR2 is SQIVND (reference sequence). This CDR3 is 13 amino acids long. The chain uses TRBV19 and TRBJ2-1; the D gene is possibly TRBD1 (6 bases). Here the sequenced sample was CD8+ T cells sorted from PBMCs, taken around 2,000 days after a stem cell transplant with posttransplant cyclophosphamide. The sequence was collected from a female patient aged 40-49 years who received an allogeneic stem cell transplant from a related donor, was CMV-positive, and had no GVHD. These T cells may partly come from the graft donor. Here the CDR3 DNA reads TGTGCCAGTAGTAGGACAGTCTACAATGAGCAGTTCTTC. As protein: CASSRTVYNEQFF. Variable domain in full (rest from reference TRBV19 and TRBJ2-1): DGGITQSPKYLFRKEGQNVTLSCEQNLNHDAMYWYRQDPGQGLRLIYYSQIVNDFQKGDIAEGYSVSREKKESFPLTVTSAQKNPTAFYLCASSRTVYNEQFFGPGTRLTVL.